The next 20 T cell receptor beta chains were all read from a single sample in a study of cytomegalovirus exposure and HLA in healthy donors. PCR employed 60 Vbeta and 13 Jbeta primers. Repertoires were generated with immunoSEQ multiplex PCR, while TCRdb's copy carries only in-frame clones and drops some. The sample holds about 110,000 clones, over 60% seen once. The source material was PBMCs. The receptors derive from a man aged 25-45 years in good health and CMV-seropositive.

This clone appeared many times. The chain couples TRBV6-5 to TRBJ1-5; D is unclear. Trimming took off 8 bases at V and 0 bases at J, with 8 bases between the two ends. This CDR3 has 13 amino acids. The germline gives CDR1 MNHEY, CDR2 SVGAGI. CDR3 nucleotides: TGTGCCAGCCTCACATTTAGCAATCAGCCCCAGCATTTT. Its protein product is CASLTFSNQPQHF.

There are a few counts of this clone. The chain uses TRBV7-7 and TRBJ2-1; D perhaps matches TRBD2 (6 bases). V gave up 2 bases and J gave up 7 bases, with 15 bases separating them. Germline-derived CDR1 and CDR2 are SSHAT and FNYEAQ (reference sequence). There are 15 residues in the CDR3. CDR3: CASSLKRSGRNEQFF. The CDR3 DNA sequence: TGTGCCAGCAGCTTAAAGAGGTCAGGGAGGAATGAGCAGTTCTTC.

The rearrangement uses TRBV21-1 and TRBJ1-4. TRBV21-1 is a known pseudogene. The CDR3 spans 16 residues. For the CDR3, the DNA is TGTGCCAGCAGCAAAGCCGGGTTTGCAACTAATGAAAAACTGTTTTTT. Translated: CASSKAGFATNEKLFF.

The rearrangement uses TRBV4-3 and TRBJ1-2, with D perhaps matching TRBD1 (6 bases). The germline V gene encodes CDR1 LGHNA and CDR2 YSLEER. V was pared by 4 bases and J by 7 bases, with 19 bases between. The CDR3 runs 15 residues. The CDR3 DNA reads TGCGCCAGCAGCCTCCTCGAGGGGGGGCAAGGTGGCTACACCTTC. Protein product: CASSLLEGGQGGYTF.

The chain is built from TRBV27 and TRBJ2-1, with 10 bases matching TRBD2. V lost 6 bases and J lost 6; bases outside the gene matches: 8. The CDR3 is 15 residues long. Germline V CDR1 and CDR2: MNHEY, SMNVEV (reference sequence). CDR3 amino acids: CASSPSLAGSNEQFF. As DNA, the CDR3 is TGTGCCAGCAGCCCTTCACTAGCGGGGAGCAATGAGCAGTTCTTC.

The chain employs TRBV19 and TRBJ1-5; TRBD1 aligns across 9 bases. The V segment lost 11 bases and the J segment 9 bases; nucleotides outside the gene matches: 14. Per germline, CDR1 LNHDA and CDR2 SQIVND (reference sequence). The CDR3 sequence is 14 residues long. The CDR3 nucleotides are TGTGCCGCAGCCGGGACAGGGCTCTTGGGGCCCCAGCATTTT. Translated, it gives CAAAGTGLLGPQHF.

A few counts support this clone. The CDR3 here is CASSLGQNNEQFF. CDR3 coding DNA: TGTGCCAGCAGCTTAGGACAGAACAATGAGCAGTTCTTC. This rearrangement joins TRBV7-2 to TRBJ2-1; possible D gene TRBD1, 5 bases. The V and J ends lost 1 base and 5 bases respectively, with 6 bases between them. Germline lookup yields CDR1 SGHTA and CDR2 FQGNSA. The CDR3 consists of 13 residues.

The rearrangement links TRBV2 to TRBJ2-7, with 8 bases matching TRBD2. The junction had 11 bases not matched to a gene; V was cut back by 5 bases and J by 2 bases. The CDR3 extends over 16 amino acids. The germline V gene encodes CDR1 SNHLY and CDR2 FYNNEI. The CDR3 DNA follows: TGTGCCAGCAGTCTTCAAAGAGCGGGGGCCGCCTACGAGCAGTACTTC. Translated: CASSLQRAGAAYEQYF.

This clone was seen a few times. The chain links TRBV5-8 to TRBJ1-3; weak D call: TRBD1 (5 bases). Germline V CDR1 and CDR2: SGHTS, YDEGEE. Trimming took off 4 bases at V and 2 bases at J, with 16 bases between the two ends. The CDR3 is 16 residues long. DNA of the CDR3: TGTGCCAGCAGCACAAGACAGAGTCGCCCTGGAAACACCATATATTTT. This encodes CASSTRQSRPGNTIYF.

This clone was observed once. V gene TRBV5-1 combines with J gene TRBJ2-1; D might be TRBD1 (5 bases). The CDR3 length is 18 residues. Germline V gene sequence: CDR1 SGHRS, CDR2 YFSETQ. V was pared by 0 bases and J by 5 bases, with 21 bases between. CDR3 in amino acids: CASSLGNLRVTSNNEQFF. In DNA, the CDR3 is TGCGCCAGCAGCTTGGGCAACCTCAGGGTCACCTCTAACAATGAGCAGTTCTTC.

The chain links TRBV2 to TRBJ1-2; possible D gene TRBD1, 6 bases. The CDR3 covers 13 residues. Trimming cost V 4 bases and J 2 bases, with 8 bases left between them. Germline-derived CDR1 and CDR2 are SNHLY and FYNNEI. CDR3 nucleotide sequence: TGTGCCAGCAGTGGCGGACAGAACTATGGCTACACCTTC. Amino acid sequence: CASSGGQNYGYTF.

The chain has TRBV7-2 and TRBJ2-3; no clear D. Trimming took 1 base from V and 2 from J, leaving 7 bases between them. CDR1 and CDR2 from the germline V gene are SGHTA and FQGNSA. This CDR3 region has 14 residues. CDR3 in amino acids: CASSLGQFTDTQYF. The CDR3 nucleotides read TGTGCCAGCAGCTTAGGGCAGTTCACAGATACGCAGTATTTT.

This clone has just one count. The chain employs TRBV6-5 and TRBJ2-5, with D perhaps TRBD2 (6 bases). Trimming pared 5 bases from V and 10 bases from J, leaving 17 bases between. The CDR3 loop spans 13 amino acids. Looked up from germline, CDR1 is MNHEY and CDR2 is SVGAGI. CDR3 in DNA: TGTGCCAGCAGTGTCCATAGGGAGGAGGACCAGTACTTC. It is translated as CASSVHREEDQYF.

The chain joins TRBV7-2 to TRBJ1-1; the D gene is possibly TRBD1 (6 bases). The V end lost 1 base, the J end lost 0 bases, and 12 bases lay between the germline ends. The CDR3 loop spans 16 amino acids. CDR1 is SGHTA and CDR2 is FQGNSA in the germline V gene. The CDR3 DNA is TGTGCCAGCAGCTTAGAACCAGGGGCCTTGAACACTGAAGCTTTCTTT. Protein: CASSLEPGALNTEAFF.

The chain links TRBV7-9 to TRBJ1-1; 9 bases agree with TRBD1. The CDR3 extends over 13 amino acids. With 6 bases clipped from V and 5 bases from J, the junction kept 4 bases outside the gene matches. The V gene's germline CDR1 is SEHNR and CDR2 FQNEAQ (reference sequence). For the CDR3, the DNA is TGTGCCAGCAGTCAACAGGGGGCGACTGAAGCTTTCTTT. It encodes CASSQQGATEAFF. The full variable domain, completed using reference TRBV7-9 and TRBJ1-1, is DTGVSQNPRHKITKRGQNVTFRCDPISEHNRLYWYRQTLGQGPEFLTYFQNEAQLEKSRLLSDRFSAERPKGSFSTLEIQRTEQGDSAMYLCASSQQGATEAFFGQGTRLTVV.

The rearrangement joins TRBV6-4 to TRBJ2-7; 9 nucleotides agree with TRBD1. Germline CDR1 and CDR2: MRHNA and SNTAGT. This CDR3 region has 17 residues. Trimming removed 0 bases from V and 5 bases from J; junction bases left unmatched: 11. The CDR3 coding sequence is TGTGCCAGCAGTGACTCGCTCCTTGGACAGGGGTTAAACGAGCAGTACTTC. Protein product: CASSDSLLGQGLNEQYF.

This chain links TRBV30 with TRBJ1-3; D perhaps matches TRBD1 (6 bases). V was trimmed by 0 bases and J by 0 bases, leaving 6 bases between them. This CDR3 comprises 14 residues. Looked up from germline, CDR1 is GTSNPN and CDR2 is SVGIG (reference sequence). CDR3 loop: CAWSVGGSGNTIYF. The CDR3 DNA sequence: TGTGCCTGGAGTGTAGGGGGCTCTGGAAACACCATATATTTT.

This chain uses TRBV6-1 with TRBJ2-5; 8 bases align to TRBD2. V was pared by 3 bases and J by 4 bases, with 7 bases of the junction left unmatched. This CDR3 is 15 amino acids long. Germline V gene sequence: CDR1 MNHNS, CDR2 SASEGT. CDR3: CASSEARSGRETQYF. In DNA form, the CDR3 reads TGTGCCAGCAGTGAGGCACGAAGCGGGAGAGAGACCCAGTACTTC.

This chain links TRBV11-2 with TRBJ2-5, with 9 positions matching TRBD1. The V segment lost 4 bases and the J segment 5 bases; nucleotides outside the gene matches: 2. CDR3 size: 13 residues. Per germline, CDR1 SGHAT and CDR2 FQNNGV. The CDR3 DNA is TGTGCCAGCAGCTCCGGGACAGGGGAGACCCAGTACTTC. It yields the protein CASSSGTGETQYF.

This chain links TRBV6-1 with TRBJ1-2; 10 positions match TRBD1. V was pared by 3 bases and J by 2 bases, with 12 bases of the junction left unmatched. The CDR3 runs to 18 residues. CDR1 and CDR2 (germline): MNHNS, SASEGT. In DNA form, the CDR3 reads TGTGCCAGCAGTGACTTAGTCCCGGGACAGGGGACGAACTATGGCTACACCTTC. It encodes CASSDLVPGQGTNYGYTF.